This entry features one T cell receptor beta chain sequence. Antigen: not known. The data belong to a study of cytomegalovirus exposure and HLA in healthy donors. In the study overall: Approximately 200 million T cells yielded around 120 million unique TCR beta sequences in earlier analysis.

Study-wide results and caveats: Listed as cytomegalovirus-associated were 150 or so TCR beta chains. Beyond CMV serostatus, there was no information to go on about immune exposure. Highly shared sequence variants in one cluster were likely a sequencing artifact.

PCR primers comprised 60 Vbeta and 13 Jbeta primers. The data were produced by immunoSEQ multiplex PCR, yet TCRdb's version contains in-frame clones alone and is incomplete. The sample records around 140,000 clones, less than 10% being singletons. Sequenced: PBMCs. This sequence was found in a man aged 45 to 65 in good health and CMV-seronegative.

CDR3: CATRQGDQPQHF. CDR3 sequence (DNA): TGTGCCACCAGACAGGGGGATCAGCCCCAGCATTTT. The chain couples TRBV27 to TRBJ1-5; TRBD1 matches 9 bases. Germline loops: CDR1 MNHEY, CDR2 SMNVEV (reference sequence). The CDR3 is 12 amino acids. With 10 bases clipped from V and 5 bases from J, the junction kept 3 bases outside the gene matches.